This T cell receptor beta chain is drawn from a study of T cell responses to AZD1222 COVID-19 vaccine. About the study: Investigators merged groups given second doses at roughly 4 or roughly 12 weeks. General study points: Spike-specific TCR breadth and depth rose after two AZD1222 doses. It should be noted that donors were predominantly white British and more often female, and clonal diversity was possibly underestimated. Spike as a whole was targeted by vaccine-associated CD4 TCRs, dominant at 160-218 and 743-854.

Data came from immunoSEQ multiplex PCR; TCRdb stores just in-frame clones and leaves some out. The sample gives 120,000 or so clones, about 85% of which show up once; around 1.7% is in the top ten. V trimming: 4 bases; J trimming: 1 base; junction bases outside the gene matches: 3. There are 15 residues in the CDR3. Germline assignment: CDR1 SGHKS and CDR2 YYEKEE (reference sequence). On this clone: Its target is unknown.

The sequence derives from an adult in good health. This specimen was peripheral blood, taken on day 0 of AZD1222 vaccination. This chain connects TRBV5-5 to TRBJ2-1; 9 nucleotides line up with TRBD2. CDR3 amino acids: CASSGLAGSYNEQFF. The CDR3 DNA reads as TGTGCCAGCAGCGGTCTAGCGGGGTCCTACAATGAGCAGTTCTTC.